Below, one TCR beta chain is given with its context. This table comes from immunoSEQ multiplex PCR, and its TCRdb copy is limited to in-frame clones, with some not included. The data contain about 88,000 clones, more than 85% of them seen just once; the ten biggest clones take up around 0.3%. The germline CDR1 and CDR2 sequences are SGHNT and YENEEA. This CDR3 has 15 residues. V lost 5 bases and J lost 6; bases outside the gene matches: 9. These data are taken from a study of technical replicates of blood from several donors. This rearrangement joins TRBV11-3 to TRBJ2-1; TRBD2 agrees at 8 bases. Source material: T cells isolated from PBMCs. This receptor was obtained from a human donor in good health. The CDR3 reads CASSRPGTSSNEQFF. In DNA, the CDR3 is TGTGCCAGCAGCCGCCCCGGGACTAGTTCCAATGAGCAGTTCTTC.